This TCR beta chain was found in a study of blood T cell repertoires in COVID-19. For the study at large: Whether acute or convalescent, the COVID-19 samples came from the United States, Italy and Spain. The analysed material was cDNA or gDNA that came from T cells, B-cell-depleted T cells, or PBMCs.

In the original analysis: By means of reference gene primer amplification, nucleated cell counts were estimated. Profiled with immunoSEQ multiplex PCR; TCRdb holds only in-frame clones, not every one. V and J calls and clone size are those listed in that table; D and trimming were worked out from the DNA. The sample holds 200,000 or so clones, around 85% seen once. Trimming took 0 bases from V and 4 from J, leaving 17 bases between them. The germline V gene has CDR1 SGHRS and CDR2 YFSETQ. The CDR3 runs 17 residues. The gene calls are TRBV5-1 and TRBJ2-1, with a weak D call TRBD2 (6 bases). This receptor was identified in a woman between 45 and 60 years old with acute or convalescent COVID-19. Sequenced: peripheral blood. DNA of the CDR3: TGCGCCAGCAGCTTGGGGCGGGGACTCGAATTGTACAATGAGCAGTTCTTC. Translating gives CASSLGRGLELYNEQFF.